One and the same sample provided the 32 T cell receptor beta chains below, sequenced in a study of CD8 T cells in ankylosing spondylitis. TCRdb used MiXCR to reprocess the 5' RACE reads, holding one entry per CDR3 protein. The sample shows roughly 130,000 distinct CDR3 sequences, around 15% of them seen only once. The sequencing sample was made of blood, either unsorted or a sorted T cell fraction (not recorded which). All receptors come from a female donor with ankylosing spondylitis or in good health (not recorded which).

At least ten counts were recorded for this clonotype. The genes are TRBV20-1 and TRBJ1-1; D not resolved. The germline V gene has CDR1 DFQATT and CDR2 SNEGSKA (reference sequence). The V and J ends lost 0 bases and 2 bases respectively, with 4 bases between them. The CDR3 is made up of 12 amino acids. The DNA for the CDR3 is TGCAGTGCTAGAGATGGCAACACTGAAGCTTTCTTT. Its translation is CSARDGNTEAFF.

This clonotype was seen ten or more times. The rearrangement links TRBV6-5 to TRBJ1-1; the D is unclear. There are 15 residues in the CDR3. Germline V gene sequence: CDR1 MNHEY, CDR2 SVGAGI. Trimming removed 2 bases at V and 2 bases at J, with 12 bases between. This CDR3 is CASSYGAAENTEAFF. In DNA form, the CDR3 reads TGTGCCAGCAGTTACGGTGCAGCCGAAAACACTGAAGCTTTCTTT.

This chain connects TRBV11-2 to TRBJ2-7; TRBD1 is a possible D gene (5 bases). This CDR3 has 13 residues. The germline V gene has CDR1 SGHAT and CDR2 FQNNGV. V lost 5 bases, J lost 0 bases, and 8 bases lay in between. DNA of the CDR3: TGTGCCAGCAGCCGACAGCTCTCCTACGAGCAGTACTTC. Its protein is CASSRQLSYEQYF.

As concerns this clonotype: One end of the junction does not line up with germline, which may come from a read error. DNA for the CDR3: TGTGCCAGCAGTTTTTGGGGGGAGAACAGTCAGTACTTC. Amino acids: CASSFWGENSQYF. The chain links TRBV12-3 or TRBV12-4 to TRBJ2-4; D might be TRBD2 (6 bases). The CDR3 covers 13 residues.

This chain links TRBV29-1 with TRBJ1-5; 9 bases are shared with TRBD1. CDR3 length equals 14 residues. The germline CDR1 and CDR2 sequences are SQVTM and ANQGSEA. With V trimmed by 3 bases and J by 4 bases, 4 bases remained unmatched. The CDR3 DNA follows: TGCAGCGTTGAGGGGGGACAGGGAAATCAGCCCCAGCATTTT. Its protein product is CSVEGGQGNQPQHF.

The table lists this clonotype with many counts. V gene TRBV6-5 combines with J gene TRBJ2-5, with a possible D match to TRBD1 (5 bases). This CDR3 contains 15 residues. Between the trimmed V and J ends, which lost 2 bases and 3 bases, there was a span of 13 bases. Germline loops: CDR1 MNHEY, CDR2 SVGAGI. CDR3 DNA: TGTGCCAGCAGTTACGGGGCCGCTACTAAAGAGACCCAGTACTTC. Translating it yields CASSYGAATKETQYF.

This clonotype was counted ten times or more. The J gene is TRBJ2-7, the V gene TRBV7-9; tentative D call: TRBD1 (5 bases). This CDR3 comprises 11 residues. CDR1 is SEHNR and CDR2 is FQNEAQ in the germline V gene (reference sequence). V was trimmed by 6 bases and J by 4 bases, leaving 7 bases between them. The CDR3 spells CASSRGYEQYF. The DNA of the CDR3 is TGTGCCAGCAGTAGGGGTTACGAGCAGTACTTC.

By frequency in the sample, this clonotype is medium-sized. The rearrangement links TRBV20-1 to TRBJ1-1; weak D call: TRBD1 (6 bases). The V gene lost 6 bases and the J gene lost 10 bases, with 12 bases spanning the gap. Germline V gene sequence: CDR1 DFQATT, CDR2 SNEGSKA (reference sequence). The CDR3 has 10 residues. The CDR3 nucleotides are TGCAGTGCAACACAGGGTGTAGCTTTCTTT. It codes for CSATQGVAFF.

This clonotype was counted ten times or more. V is TRBV12-3 or TRBV12-4 and J is TRBJ2-7; D not certain. CDR3 size: 13 residues. With 3 bases removed from V and 0 bases from J, the gap between germline ends came to 6 bases. The CDR3 region is CASSFGVSYEQYF. In DNA form, the CDR3 reads TGTGCCAGCAGTTTTGGAGTCTCCTACGAGCAGTACTTC.

Many counts were recorded for this clonotype. The chain couples TRBV11-2 to TRBJ2-1; D is unclear. Germline assignment: CDR1 SGHAT and CDR2 FQNNGV. V lost 4 bases and J 10 bases, leaving 17 bases between the germline ends. The CDR3 totals 14 residues. The CDR3 nucleotides read TGTGCCAGCAGCTCGATAAGTAGAGCATCCGAGCAGTTCTTC. It encodes CASSSISRASEQFF.

This clonotype has a count of ten or more. This sequence joins TRBV10-3 and TRBJ2-5; a possible D gene is TRBD2 (5 bases). Looked up from germline, CDR1 is ENHRY and CDR2 is SYGVKD. This CDR3 contains 13 residues. V was shortened by 6 bases and J by 2 bases, with 10 bases between the two germline ends. The CDR3 nucleotides are TGTGCCATCAGCCCCGGGGTACAAGAGACCCAGTACTTC. This sequence encodes CAISPGVQETQYF.

This clonotype came up a few times. This chain links TRBV28 with TRBJ2-1, with 8 positions matching TRBD2. J lost 5 bases, V lost 4 bases, and 13 bases had no gene match. CDR1 MDHEN and CDR2 SYDVKM come from the germline V gene. The CDR3 sequence is 17 residues long. The CDR3 coding sequence is TGTGCCAGCAGTTCCCCTTTGGGCGGGGGGCACAACAATGAGCAGTTCTTC. This sequence encodes CASSSPLGGGHNNEQFF.

A few counts support this clonotype. This chain uses TRBV7-2 with TRBJ2-3, with TRBD2 matching over 7 bases. Germline V lookup: CDR1 SGHTA, CDR2 FQGNSA. The CDR3 runs to 16 residues. The V and J ends lost 1 base and 1 base, in that order; junction bases with no gene match: 5. CDR3 sequence: CASSLGGGPRTDTQYF. The CDR3 region has the DNA TGTGCCAGCAGCTTAGGGGGGGGACCTCGCACAGATACGCAGTATTTT.

This sequence joins TRBV6-7 and TRBJ1-2; tentatively, D is TRBD1 (5 bases). TRBV6-7 is an open reading frame whose function is uncertain. The V end lost 0 bases, the J end lost 6 bases, and 5 bases lay between the germline ends. The CDR3 is made up of 12 amino acids. Here the CDR3 reads CASSYSGDGYTF. DNA of the CDR3: TGTGCCAGCAGTTACTCAGGGGATGGCTACACCTTC.

There are many counts of this clonotype. The rearrangement joins TRBV5-4 to TRBJ2-3; maybe TRBD2 (6 bases). Per the germline V gene, CDR1 is SGHNT and CDR2 is YYREEE (reference sequence). Deletions cut 3 bases from V and 1 base from J, with 12 bases between. This CDR3 comprises 15 residues. The CDR3 reads CASSSLALGTDTQYF. The DNA for the CDR3 is TGTGCCAGCAGCTCACTAGCCCTTGGCACAGATACGCAGTATTTT.

The sample holds a few counts of this clonotype. The chain is built from TRBV5-1 and TRBJ1-5; 8 bases agree with TRBD1. CDR1 and CDR2 from the germline V gene are SGHRS and YFSETQ. This CDR3 contains 16 residues. V lost 5 bases, J lost 1 base, and 8 bases stayed unmatched. The CDR3 sequence is CASRKTTGDSNQPQHF. The CDR3 DNA is TGCGCCAGCAGGAAAACGACAGGGGACAGCAATCAGCCCCAGCATTTT.

This clonotype was detected only a few times. The chain combines TRBV6-1 with TRBJ2-2; D remains ambiguous. CDR1 and CDR2 (germline): MNHNS, SASEGT. CDR3 size: 17 residues. Between the trimmed V and J ends, which lost 4 bases and 4 bases, there was a span of 19 bases. The CDR3 bases are TGTGCCAGCAGTGCCATAGAGAAGACCGGCGTCACCGGGGAGCTGTTTTTT. Translated: CASSAIEKTGVTGELFF.

This clonotype was counted ten times or more. The CDR3 coding sequence is TGCGCCAGCAGCCGCGAAGGATGGGCTGGGCAGAACTTCGCTGATACGCAGTATTTT. Translation gives CASSREGWAGQNFADTQYF. The rearrangement joins TRBV5-1 to TRBJ2-3; the D is unclear. Trimming cost V 4 bases and J 6 bases, with 30 bases left between them. Per the germline V gene, CDR1 is SGHRS and CDR2 is YFSETQ. The CDR3 extends over 19 amino acids.

This clonotype was seen a few times. V and J are TRBV11-2 and TRBJ2-1, with 14 bases aligning to TRBD2. Germline V gene sequence: CDR1 SGHAT, CDR2 FQNNGV. Trimming at V came to 6 bases and at J to 0 bases, leaving 10 bases not matched to a gene. This CDR3 contains 19 residues. This chain's CDR3 is CASSSRGTSGGSSYNEQFF. The CDR3 nucleotides are TGTGCCAGCAGTTCCCGGGGGACTAGCGGGGGTAGCTCCTACAATGAGCAGTTCTTC. The variable domain in full, with the rest retrieved from reference TRBV11-2 and TRBJ2-1, is EAGVAQSPRYKIIEKRQSVAFWCNPISGHATLYWYQQILGQGPKLLIQFQNNGVVDDSQLPKDRFSAERLKGVDSTLKIQPAKLEDSAVYLCASSSRGTSGGSSYNEQFFGPGTRLTVL.

This clonotype has just a few counts. The genes are TRBV6-5 and TRBJ2-3, with TRBD2 as a possible D gene (5 bases). The CDR3 contains 17 residues. In germline, CDR1 is MNHEY, CDR2 SVGAGI. The V end was cut by 0 bases, the J end by 9 bases, with 22 bases between. The CDR3 DNA follows: TGTGCCAGCAGTTACTCTTCGGCGGGTTATGAGGGCCACACGCAGTATTTT. This gives the protein CASSYSSAGYEGHTQYF.

The sample holds many counts of this clonotype. V and J are TRBV29-1 and TRBJ2-2; either TRBD1 or TRBD2 may supply D (5 bases each). Germline CDR1 is SQVTM and CDR2 is ANQGSEA. V was clipped by 6 bases and J by 5 bases, with 10 bases between them. The CDR3 consists of 12 residues. The chain's CDR3 is CSVPEGTGELFF. The CDR3 region has the DNA TGCAGCGTACCCGAGGGGACCGGGGAGCTGTTTTTT.

This clonotype was observed many times. This chain joins TRBV11-2 and TRBJ2-7, with 9 bases lining up with TRBD2. The length of the CDR3 is 13 residues. The V segment lost 6 bases and the J segment 7 bases; nucleotides outside the gene matches: 7. CDR1 and CDR2 from the germline V gene are SGHAT and FQNNGV. This CDR3 is CASRVRSGREQYF. The CDR3 coding sequence is TGTGCCAGCAGGGTCAGGAGCGGGAGGGAGCAGTACTTC.

In its sample, this clonotype was seen many times. The V and J genes are TRBV4-1 and TRBJ2-3; unclear D gene. Germline CDR1 and CDR2: MGHRA and YSYEKL. The CDR3 is 12 amino acids. The V end was cut by 5 bases, the J end by 4 bases, with 7 bases between. CDR3 nucleotide sequence: TGCGCCAGCAGCGATGATGCAGATACGCAGTATTTT. Translation gives CASSDDADTQYF.

This chain joins TRBV7-2 and TRBJ2-7; perhaps D is TRBD1 or TRBD2 (5 bases each). The CDR3 is made up of 14 amino acids. V was shortened by 0 bases and J by 6 bases, with 12 bases between the two germline ends. CDR1 and CDR2 (germline): SGHTA, FQGNSA. As DNA, the CDR3 is TGTGCCAGCAGCTTAGCAGGGGAGTTTCGCGAGCAGTACTTC. This translates into CASSLAGEFREQYF.

This clonotype was seen ten or more times. The chain has TRBV29-1 and TRBJ2-3; 10 bases match TRBD1. CDR1 is SQVTM and CDR2 is ANQGSEA in the germline V gene. The CDR3 extends over 12 amino acids. The J segment lost 5 bases and the V segment lost 7 bases, leaving 3 bases of the junction unmatched. CDR3 sequence: CSGGQGKDTQYF. The CDR3 DNA sequence: TGCAGCGGGGGACAGGGGAAAGATACGCAGTATTTT.

This clonotype was observed many times. In DNA, the CDR3 is TGCAGTGCTAGTGGGGCTAGCGGAAGCACAGATACGCAGTATTTT. Its protein product is CSASGASGSTDTQYF. The V and J genes are TRBV20-1 and TRBJ2-3, with TRBD2 identical over 7 bases. Germline-derived CDR1 and CDR2 are DFQATT and SNEGSKA (reference sequence). This CDR3 comprises 15 residues. The J segment lost 0 bases and the V segment lost 3 bases, leaving 6 bases of the junction unmatched.

This clonotype was observed at least ten times. The chain recombines TRBV20-1 with TRBJ2-1; TRBD2 matches at 8 bases. V dropped 3 bases and J dropped 5; count of bases not matched to a gene: 3. Per the germline V gene, CDR1 is DFQATT and CDR2 is SNEGSKA (reference sequence). The CDR3 extends over 13 amino acids. The CDR3 sequence: CSASGRADNEQFF. The CDR3 bases are TGCAGTGCTAGCGGGAGGGCTGACAATGAGCAGTTCTTC.

V gene TRBV5-1 combines with J gene TRBJ2-3; 8 nucleotides line up with TRBD2. Germline V gives CDR1 SGHRS, CDR2 YFSETQ. The V segment lost 5 bases and the J segment 7 bases; nucleotides outside the gene matches: 9. The CDR3 contains 14 residues. CDR3 sequence: CASSSDSGTHTQYF. The DNA of the CDR3 is TGCGCCAGCAGTTCTGATAGCGGGACTCATACGCAGTATTTT.

V usage is TRBV27 and J usage is TRBJ2-1; TRBD2 matches 13 bases. The germline V gene has CDR1 MNHEY and CDR2 SMNVEV (reference sequence). V dropped 6 bases and J dropped 6; count of bases not matched to a gene: 5. The CDR3 has 15 residues. The DNA for the CDR3 is TGTGCCAGCAGCTCACTAGCGGGGGGGCCCAATGAGCAGTTCTTC. Its protein product is CASSSLAGGPNEQFF.

The rearrangement uses TRBV20-1 and TRBJ2-3; D might be TRBD1 (6 bases). The germline V gene encodes CDR1 DFQATT and CDR2 SNEGSKA (reference sequence). The CDR3 covers 14 residues. The germline V and J ends were trimmed by 5 bases and 4 bases, with 16 bases remaining between them. Written as DNA, the CDR3 is TGCAGTGCTTTGGGAACAGGGTTACCAGATACGCAGTATTTT. Translating gives CSALGTGLPDTQYF.

This chain links TRBV5-6 with TRBJ2-3, with TRBD1 identical over 8 bases. The CDR3 length is 17 residues. Germline V gene sequence: CDR1 SGHDT, CDR2 YYEEEE. The junction had 9 bases not matched to a gene; V was cut back by 3 bases and J by 0 bases. The CDR3 spells CASSWISGQASTDTQYF. The CDR3 nucleotides read TGTGCCAGCAGCTGGATATCGGGACAGGCAAGCACAGATACGCAGTATTTT.

The chain joins TRBV5-1 to TRBJ1-2; 11 bases are shared with TRBD1. CDR1 is SGHRS, CDR2 YFSETQ, per germline. This CDR3 is 15 amino acids long. V gave up 2 bases and J gave up 6 bases; unmatched junction bases: 6. DNA of the CDR3: TGCGCCAGCAGCTTAAGGACAGGGGGCGCAGATGGCTACACCTTC. As protein: CASSLRTGGADGYTF.